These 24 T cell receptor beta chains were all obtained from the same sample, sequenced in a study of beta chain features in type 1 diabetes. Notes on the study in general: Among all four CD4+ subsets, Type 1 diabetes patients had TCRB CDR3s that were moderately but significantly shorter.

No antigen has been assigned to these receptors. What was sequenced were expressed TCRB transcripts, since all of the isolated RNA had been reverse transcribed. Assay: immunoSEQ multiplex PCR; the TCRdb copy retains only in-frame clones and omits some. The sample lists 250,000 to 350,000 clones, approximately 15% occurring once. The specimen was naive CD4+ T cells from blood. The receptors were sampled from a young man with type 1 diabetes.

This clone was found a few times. As DNA, the CDR3 is TGCGCCAGCAGGAGGGACACCGGCAATCAGCCCCAGCATTTT. This translates into CASRRDTGNQPQHF. The chain has TRBV5-1 and TRBJ1-5; possible D gene TRBD1, 6 bases. The CDR3 is made up of 14 amino acids. CDR1 SGHRS and CDR2 YFSETQ come from the germline V gene. Trimming pared 5 bases from V and 2 bases from J, leaving 11 bases between.

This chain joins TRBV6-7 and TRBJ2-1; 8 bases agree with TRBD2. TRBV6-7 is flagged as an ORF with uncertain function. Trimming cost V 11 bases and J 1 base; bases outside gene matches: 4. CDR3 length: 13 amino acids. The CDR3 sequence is CAWSGSSYNEQFF. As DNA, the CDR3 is TGTGCCTGGAGCGGGAGTTCCTACAATGAGCAGTTCTTC.

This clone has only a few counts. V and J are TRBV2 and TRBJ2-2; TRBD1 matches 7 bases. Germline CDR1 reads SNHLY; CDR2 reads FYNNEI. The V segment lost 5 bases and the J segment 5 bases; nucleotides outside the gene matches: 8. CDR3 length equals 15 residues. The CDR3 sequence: CASSKDRAGTGELFF. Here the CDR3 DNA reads TGTGCCAGCAGTAAAGACAGGGCCGGTACCGGGGAGCTGTTTTTT.

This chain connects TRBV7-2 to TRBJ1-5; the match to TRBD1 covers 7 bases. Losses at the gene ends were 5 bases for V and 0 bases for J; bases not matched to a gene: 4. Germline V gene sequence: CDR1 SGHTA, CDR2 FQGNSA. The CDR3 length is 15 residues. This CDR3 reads CASSTGQASNQPQHF. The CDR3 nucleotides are TGTGCCAGCAGCACCGGACAGGCTAGCAATCAGCCCCAGCATTTT.

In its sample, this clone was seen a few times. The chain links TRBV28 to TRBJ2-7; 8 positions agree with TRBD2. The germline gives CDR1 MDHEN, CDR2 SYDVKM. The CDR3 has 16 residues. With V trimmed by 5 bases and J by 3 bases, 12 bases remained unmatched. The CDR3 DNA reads TGTGCCAGCAGTGGTGATACTAGCGGAGACTTCTACGAGCAGTACTTC. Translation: CASSGDTSGDFYEQYF.

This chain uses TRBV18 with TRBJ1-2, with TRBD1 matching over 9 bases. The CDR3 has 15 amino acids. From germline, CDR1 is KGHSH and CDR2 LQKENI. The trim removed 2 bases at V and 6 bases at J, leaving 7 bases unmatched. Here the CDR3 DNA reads TGTGCCAGCTCACCAGTGGGACAGGGAATGAATGGCTACACCTTC. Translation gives CASSPVGQGMNGYTF.

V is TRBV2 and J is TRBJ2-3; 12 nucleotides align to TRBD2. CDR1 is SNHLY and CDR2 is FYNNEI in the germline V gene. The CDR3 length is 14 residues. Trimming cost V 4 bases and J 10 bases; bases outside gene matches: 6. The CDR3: CASSASGRALPQYF. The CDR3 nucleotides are TGTGCCAGCAGTGCTAGCGGGAGGGCCCTCCCGCAGTATTTT.

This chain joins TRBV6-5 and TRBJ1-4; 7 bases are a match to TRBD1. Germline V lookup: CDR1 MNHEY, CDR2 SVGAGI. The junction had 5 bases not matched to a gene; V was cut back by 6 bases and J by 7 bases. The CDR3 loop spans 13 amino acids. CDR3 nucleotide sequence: TGTGCCAGCAGACGCGGACAGGTTGAAAAACTGTTTTTT. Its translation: CASRRGQVEKLFF.

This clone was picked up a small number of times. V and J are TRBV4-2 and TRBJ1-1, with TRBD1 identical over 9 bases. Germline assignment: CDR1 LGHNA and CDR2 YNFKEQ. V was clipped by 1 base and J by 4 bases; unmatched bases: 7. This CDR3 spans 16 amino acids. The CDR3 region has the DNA TGTGCCAGCAGCCAAGGGGTCCCGACAGGGGGCACTGAAGCTTTCTTT. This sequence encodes CASSQGVPTGGTEAFF.

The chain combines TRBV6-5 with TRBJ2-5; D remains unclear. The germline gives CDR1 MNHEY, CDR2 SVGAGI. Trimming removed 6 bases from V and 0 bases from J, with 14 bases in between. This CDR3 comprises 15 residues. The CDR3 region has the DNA TGTGCCAGCAGACCCCTCCCCGAGTACCAAGAGACCCAGTACTTC. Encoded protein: CASRPLPEYQETQYF.

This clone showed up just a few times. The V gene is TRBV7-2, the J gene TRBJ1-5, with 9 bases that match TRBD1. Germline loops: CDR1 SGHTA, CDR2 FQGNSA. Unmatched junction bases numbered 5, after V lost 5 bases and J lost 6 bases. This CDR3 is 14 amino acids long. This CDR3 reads CASSPGTGFQPQHF. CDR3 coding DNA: TGTGCCAGCAGCCCCGGGACAGGGTTTCAGCCCCAGCATTTT.

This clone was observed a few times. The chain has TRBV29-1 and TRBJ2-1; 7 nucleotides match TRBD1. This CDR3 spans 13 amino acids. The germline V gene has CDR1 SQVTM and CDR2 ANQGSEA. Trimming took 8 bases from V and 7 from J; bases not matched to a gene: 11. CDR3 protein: CSTIRDRRNEQFF. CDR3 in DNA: TGCAGCACGATTCGGGACAGACGTAATGAGCAGTTCTTC.

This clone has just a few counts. This chain's CDR3 is CASSSTGAGANVLTF. CDR3 bases: TGTGCCAGCAGTTCGACAGGGGCTGGGGCCAACGTCCTGACTTTC. This chain connects TRBV27 to TRBJ2-6, with 8 bases aligning to TRBD1. CDR3 length: 15 amino acids. Germline assignment: CDR1 MNHEY and CDR2 SMNVEV (reference sequence). The V gene end was trimmed by 4 bases and the J gene end by 2 bases; junction bases not matched to a gene: 1. Full variable domain (missing parts from reference TRBV27 and TRBJ2-6): EAQVTQNPRYLITVTGKKLTVTCSQNMNHEYMSWYRQDPGLGLRQIYYSMNVEVTDKGDVPEGYKVSRKEKRNFPLILESPSPNQTSLYFCASSSTGAGANVLTFGAGSRLTVL.

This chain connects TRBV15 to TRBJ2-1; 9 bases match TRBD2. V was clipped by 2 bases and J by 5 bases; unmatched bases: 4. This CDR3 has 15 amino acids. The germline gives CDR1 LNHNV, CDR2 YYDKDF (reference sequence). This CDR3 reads CATSRSGLAHNEQFF. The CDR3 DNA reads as TGTGCCACCAGCAGATCGGGACTAGCACACAATGAGCAGTTCTTC.

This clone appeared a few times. In DNA, the CDR3 is TGTGCCAGCAGCCCCTACGGGGGGACTCCCACAGATACGCAGTATTTT. Translated, it gives CASSPYGGTPTDTQYF. The chain couples TRBV7-3 to TRBJ2-3, with 7 bases that match TRBD2. After removal of 5 bases from V and 2 bases from J, the junction contained 10 bases not matched to a gene. Germline V gene lookup returns CDR1 SGHTA and CDR2 FQGTGA. The CDR3 extends over 16 amino acids.

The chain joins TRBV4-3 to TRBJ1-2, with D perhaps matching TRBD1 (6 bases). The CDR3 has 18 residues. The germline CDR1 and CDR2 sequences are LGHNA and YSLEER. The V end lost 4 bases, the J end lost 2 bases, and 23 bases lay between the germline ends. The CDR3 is CASSRGLQGPNLNYGYTF. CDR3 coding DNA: TGCGCCAGCAGCCGAGGATTACAGGGACCAAACTTAAACTATGGCTACACCTTC.

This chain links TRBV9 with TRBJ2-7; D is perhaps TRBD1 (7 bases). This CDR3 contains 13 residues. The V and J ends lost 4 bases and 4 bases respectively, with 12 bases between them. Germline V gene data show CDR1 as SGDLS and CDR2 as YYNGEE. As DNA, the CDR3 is TGTGCCAGCAGCCTCAGGGGGGAGTACGAGCAGTACTTC. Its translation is CASSLRGEYEQYF. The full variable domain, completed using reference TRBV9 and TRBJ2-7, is DSGVTQTPKHLITATGQRVTLRCSPRSGDLSVYWYQQSLDQGLQFLIQYYNGEERAKGNILERFSAQQFPDLHSELNLSSLELGDSALYFCASSLRGEYEQYFGPGTRLTVT.

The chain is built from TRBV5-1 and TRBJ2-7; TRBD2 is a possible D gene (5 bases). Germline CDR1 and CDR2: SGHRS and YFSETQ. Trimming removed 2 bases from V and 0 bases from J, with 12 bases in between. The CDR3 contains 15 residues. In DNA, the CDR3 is TGCGCCAGCAGCTTTGAGGTAGGGAGCTCCTACGAGCAGTACTTC. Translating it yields CASSFEVGSSYEQYF.

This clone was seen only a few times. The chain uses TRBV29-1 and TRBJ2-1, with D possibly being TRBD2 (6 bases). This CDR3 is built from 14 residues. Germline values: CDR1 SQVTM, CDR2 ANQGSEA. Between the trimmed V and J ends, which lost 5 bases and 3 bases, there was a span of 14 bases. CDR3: CSVPASDFYNEQFF. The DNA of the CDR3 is TGCAGCGTTCCTGCTAGCGACTTCTACAATGAGCAGTTCTTC.

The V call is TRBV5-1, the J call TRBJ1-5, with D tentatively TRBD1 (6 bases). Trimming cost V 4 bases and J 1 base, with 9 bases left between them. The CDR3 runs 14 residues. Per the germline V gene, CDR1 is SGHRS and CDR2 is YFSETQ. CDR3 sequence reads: CASSPGQSNQPQHF. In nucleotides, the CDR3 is TGCGCCAGCAGCCCTGGACAGAGCAATCAGCCCCAGCATTTT.

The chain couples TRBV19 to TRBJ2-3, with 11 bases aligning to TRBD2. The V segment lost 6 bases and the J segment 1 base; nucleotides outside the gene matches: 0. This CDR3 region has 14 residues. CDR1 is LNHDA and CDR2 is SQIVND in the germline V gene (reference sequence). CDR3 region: CASRLAGGTDTQYF. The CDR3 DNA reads TGTGCCAGTAGACTAGCGGGGGGCACAGATACGCAGTATTTT.

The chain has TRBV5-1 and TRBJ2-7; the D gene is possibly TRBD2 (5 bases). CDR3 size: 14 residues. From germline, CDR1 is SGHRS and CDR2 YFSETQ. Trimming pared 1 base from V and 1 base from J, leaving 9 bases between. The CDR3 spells CASSLIPGSYEQYF. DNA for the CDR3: TGCGCCAGCAGCTTGATCCCGGGATCCTACGAGCAGTACTTC.

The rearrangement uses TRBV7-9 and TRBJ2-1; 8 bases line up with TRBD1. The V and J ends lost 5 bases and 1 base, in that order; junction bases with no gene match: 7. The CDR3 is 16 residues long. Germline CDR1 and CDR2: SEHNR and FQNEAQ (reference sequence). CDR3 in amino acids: CASSPFGQGSYNEQFF. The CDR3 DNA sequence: TGTGCCAGCAGCCCCTTCGGACAGGGATCCTACAATGAGCAGTTCTTC.

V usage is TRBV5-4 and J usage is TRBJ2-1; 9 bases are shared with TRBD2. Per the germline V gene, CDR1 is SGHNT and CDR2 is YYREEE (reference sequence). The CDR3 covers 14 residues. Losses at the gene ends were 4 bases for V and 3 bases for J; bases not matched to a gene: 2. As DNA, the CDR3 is TGTGCCAGCAGCCAGACTAGCGGCTACAATGAGCAGTTCTTC. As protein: CASSQTSGYNEQFF.